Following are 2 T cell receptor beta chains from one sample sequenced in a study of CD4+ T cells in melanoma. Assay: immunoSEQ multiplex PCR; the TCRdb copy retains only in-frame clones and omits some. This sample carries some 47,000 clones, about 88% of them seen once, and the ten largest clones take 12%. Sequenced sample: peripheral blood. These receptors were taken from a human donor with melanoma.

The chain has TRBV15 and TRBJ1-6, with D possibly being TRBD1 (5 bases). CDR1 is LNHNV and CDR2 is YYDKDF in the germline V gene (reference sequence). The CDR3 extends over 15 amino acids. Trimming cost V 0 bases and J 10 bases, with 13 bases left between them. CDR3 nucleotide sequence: TGTGCCACCAGCAGAGATATAGGGGCGAGGTCACCCCTCCACTTT. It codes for CATSRDIGARSPLHF.

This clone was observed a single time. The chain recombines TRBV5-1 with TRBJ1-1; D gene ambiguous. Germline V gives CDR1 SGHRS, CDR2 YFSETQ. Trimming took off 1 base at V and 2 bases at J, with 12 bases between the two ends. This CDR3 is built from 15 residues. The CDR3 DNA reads TGCGCCAGCAGCTTGTCGGGGTGGGGAAACACTGAAGCTTTCTTT. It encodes CASSLSGWGNTEAFF. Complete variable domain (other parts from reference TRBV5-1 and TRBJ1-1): KAGVTQTPRYLIKTRGQQVTLSCSPISGHRSVSWYQQTPGQGLQFLFEYFSETQRNKGNFPGRFSGRQFSNSRSEMNVSTLELGDSALYLCASSLSGWGNTEAFFGQGTRLTVV.